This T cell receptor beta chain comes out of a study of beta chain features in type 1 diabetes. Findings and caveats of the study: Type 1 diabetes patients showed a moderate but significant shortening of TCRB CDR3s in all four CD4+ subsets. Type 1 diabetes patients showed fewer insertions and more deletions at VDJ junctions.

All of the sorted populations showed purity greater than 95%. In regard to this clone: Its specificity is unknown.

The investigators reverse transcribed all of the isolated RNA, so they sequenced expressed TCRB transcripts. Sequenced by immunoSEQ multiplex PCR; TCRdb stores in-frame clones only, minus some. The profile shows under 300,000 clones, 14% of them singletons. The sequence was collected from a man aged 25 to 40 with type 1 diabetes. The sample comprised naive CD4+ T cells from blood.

DNA for the CDR3: TGTGCCAGCAGCCCAGGGGCTAGCGGGAGAGATGAGCAGTTCTTC. Translated, it gives CASSPGASGRDEQFF. The rearrangement uses TRBV4-2 and TRBJ2-1, with 10 nucleotides matching TRBD2. CDR1 and CDR2 from the germline V gene are LGHNA and YNFKEQ. This CDR3 has 15 amino acids. The trim removed 4 bases at V and 8 bases at J, leaving 8 bases unmatched.